This T cell receptor beta chain is drawn from a study of blood T cell repertoires in COVID-19. This clone was detected a few times. J gave up 0 bases and V 5 bases, and 6 bases lay outside the gene matches. The CDR3 length is 17 residues. Looked up from germline, CDR1 is LGHNA and CDR2 is YNFKEQ. Source study methods: Amplification of reference gene primers provided the estimated nucleated cell counts. The assay was immunoSEQ multiplex PCR, and TCRdb's table has in-frame clones only and misses some. That table is the source of V, J and clone size, and D and trimming were worked out from the DNA. The sample has some 120,000 clones; approximately 81% are singletons.

The clonotype was recovered from a man aged 35-49 years with active or convalescent COVID-19. The specimen sequenced was peripheral blood. V is TRBV4-2 and J is TRBJ1-3; 11 nucleotides align to TRBD1. The CDR3 sequence is CASSGQGAYGSGNTIYF. In nucleotides, the CDR3 is TGTGCCAGCAGCGGACAGGGGGCGTACGGCTCTGGAAACACCATATATTTT.